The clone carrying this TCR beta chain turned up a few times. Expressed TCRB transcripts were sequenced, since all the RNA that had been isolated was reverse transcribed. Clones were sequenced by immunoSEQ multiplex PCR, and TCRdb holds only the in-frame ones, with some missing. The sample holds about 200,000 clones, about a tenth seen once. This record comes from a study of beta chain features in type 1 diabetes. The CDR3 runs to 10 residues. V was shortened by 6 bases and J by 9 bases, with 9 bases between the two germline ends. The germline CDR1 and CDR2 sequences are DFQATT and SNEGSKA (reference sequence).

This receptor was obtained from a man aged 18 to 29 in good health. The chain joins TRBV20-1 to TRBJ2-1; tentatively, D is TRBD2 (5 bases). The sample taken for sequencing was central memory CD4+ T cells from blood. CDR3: CSAERGEQFF. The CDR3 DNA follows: TGCAGTGCCGAACGGGGTGAGCAGTTCTTC.